What follows are 18 T cell receptor beta chains derived from one specimen sequenced in a study of blood T cell repertoires in COVID-19. Sequencing was performed with immunoSEQ multiplex PCR; in TCRdb, only in-frame clones are kept and a portion is missing. The repertoire includes 30,000 to 35,000 clones, almost 85% of them detected once, and approximately 40% sits in the top ten. The sequenced material came from peripheral blood. The receptors were gathered from a man at least 80 years old with active or convalescent COVID-19.

The chain carries TRBV7-2 and TRBJ2-7; possibly TRBD2 for D (6 bases). The germline CDR1 and CDR2 sequences are SGHTA and FQGNSA. CDR3 length equals 12 residues. V was trimmed by 4 bases and J by 2 bases, leaving 6 bases between them. The CDR3 region is CASSSGAYEQYF. CDR3 DNA: TGTGCCAGCAGCTCGGGGGCCTACGAGCAGTACTTC. Drawing the rest from reference TRBV7-2 and TRBJ2-7, the complete variable domain is GAGVSQSPSNKVTEKGKDVELRCDPISGHTALYWYRQSLGQGLEFLIYFQGNSAPDKSGLPSDRFSAERTGGSVSTLTIQRTQQEDSAVYLCASSSGAYEQYFGPGTRLTVT.

V gene TRBV18 combines with J gene TRBJ2-6, with D tentatively TRBD2 (5 bases). With 6 bases removed from V and 0 bases from J, the gap between germline ends came to 12 bases. The CDR3 has 16 amino acids. Germline V gene sequence: CDR1 KGHSH, CDR2 LQKENI. The CDR3 here is CASSPFGGSGANVLTF. The CDR3 nucleotides are TGTGCCAGCTCCCCCTTTGGAGGCTCTGGGGCCAACGTCCTGACTTTC.

The chain combines TRBV27 with TRBJ2-5; perhaps TRBD1 as D (5 bases). The V gene lost 6 bases and the J gene lost 2 bases, with 10 bases spanning the gap. CDR3 length: 13 residues. Germline assignment: CDR1 MNHEY and CDR2 SMNVEV (reference sequence). The CDR3 spells CASRRAGQETQYF. The CDR3 DNA sequence: TGTGCCAGCAGAAGAGCAGGGCAAGAGACCCAGTACTTC.

The rearrangement joins TRBV18 to TRBJ2-5; D possibly corresponds to TRBD2 (6 bases). Looked up from germline, CDR1 is KGHSH and CDR2 is LQKENI. V was pared by 1 base and J by 2 bases, with 14 bases between. The CDR3 is 16 residues long. In nucleotides, the CDR3 is TGTGCCAGCTCACCACGTACCCCGGGACTTCAAGAGACCCAGTACTTC. This translates into CASSPRTPGLQETQYF.

The chain links TRBV4-1 to TRBJ2-5, with TRBD1 identical over 8 bases. Per germline, CDR1 MGHRA and CDR2 YSYEKL. The junction had 7 bases not matched to a gene; V was cut back by 2 bases and J by 5 bases. This CDR3 contains 15 residues. CDR3 in DNA: TGCGCCAGCAGCCAACAGGGGGCGAAAAGGGAGACCCAGTACTTC. Translated: CASSQQGAKRETQYF.

V usage is TRBV12-3 or TRBV12-4 and J usage is TRBJ2-2; D is unclear. The V gene lost 7 bases and the J gene lost 4 bases, with 10 bases spanning the gap. The CDR3 extends over 13 amino acids. The CDR3 DNA is TGTGCCAGCACCTCTCACAGCACCGGGGAGCTGTTTTTT. Translated: CASTSHSTGELFF.

There are a few counts of this clone. The chain employs TRBV28 and TRBJ1-5; D perhaps matches TRBD1 (6 bases). Trimming shortened V by 7 bases and J by 6 bases, and 10 bases separated the two germline ends. The CDR3 contains 12 residues. Germline CDR1 and CDR2: MDHEN and SYDVKM. The CDR3 bases are TGTGCCAGCATCTCACAGGGTCAGCCCCAGCATTTT. The encoded protein is CASISQGQPQHF.

The chain combines TRBV10-2 with TRBJ2-7; 9 nucleotides align to TRBD2. The CDR3 consists of 18 residues. V lost 2 bases, J lost 5 bases, and 16 bases stayed unmatched. Germline V gene sequence: CDR1 WSHSY, CDR2 SAAADI. The CDR3 sequence is CASSELRIAGVTRHEQYF. The DNA for the CDR3 is TGCGCCAGCAGTGAGCTGCGGATAGCGGGAGTTACGCGTCACGAGCAGTACTTC.

The chain recombines TRBV11-3 with TRBJ2-5, with a tentative D call TRBD2 (7 bases). Trimming removed 5 bases at V and 3 bases at J, with 13 bases between. Germline V gene lookup returns CDR1 SGHNT and CDR2 YENEEA. This CDR3 comprises 14 residues. The chain's CDR3 is CASSHQGREETQYF. Written as DNA, the CDR3 is TGTGCCAGCAGCCACCAGGGGAGGGAAGAGACCCAGTACTTC.

The chain has TRBV14 and TRBJ1-6; D is possibly TRBD1 (5 bases). The CDR3 covers 14 residues. Germline V CDR1 and CDR2: SGHDN, FVKESK. With 3 bases removed from V and 5 bases from J, the gap between germline ends came to 8 bases. The CDR3 nucleotides read TGTGCCAGCAGCCACCGGGGGAATAATTCACCCCTCCACTTT. Its protein product is CASSHRGNNSPLHF.

The CDR3 coding sequence is TGTGCCAGCAGCCAAGGGAGGGGGGGGCACAATGAGCAGTTCTTC. This sequence encodes CASSQGRGGHNEQFF. The chain joins TRBV14 to TRBJ2-1, with D possibly matching TRBD2 (7 bases). Trimming removed 1 base at V and 5 bases at J, with 12 bases between. This CDR3 contains 15 residues. Germline CDR1 SGHDN, CDR2 FVKESK.

V and J are TRBV7-9 and TRBJ1-1; the match to TRBD1 covers 8 bases. There are 14 residues in the CDR3. The trim removed 5 bases at V and 5 bases at J, leaving 7 bases unmatched. From germline, CDR1 is SEHNR and CDR2 FQNEAQ (reference sequence). CDR3 coding DNA: TGTGCCAGCAGCCTCGACAGGGGTTGGACTGAAGCTTTCTTT. Protein product: CASSLDRGWTEAFF.

In nucleotides, the CDR3 is TGTGCCAGCAGCTTAGTGGGTAGCGGGAGTCGAGGGGAGCTGTTTTTT. Its translation: CASSLVGSGSRGELFF. This chain joins TRBV7-3 and TRBJ2-2; 9 bases are shared with TRBD2. The junction had 9 bases not matched to a gene; V was cut back by 2 bases and J by 8 bases. CDR1 is SGHTA and CDR2 is FQGTGA in the germline V gene. CDR3 length: 16 amino acids. The whole variable domain, filled in from reference TRBV7-3 and TRBJ2-2, reads GAGVSQTPSNKVTEKGKYVELRCDPISGHTALYWYRQSLGQGPEFLIYFQGTGAADDSGLPNDRFFAVRPEGSVSTLKIQRTERGDSAVYLCASSLVGSGSRGELFFGEGSRLTVL.

The CDR3 region is CASSRGQGAREKLFF. The CDR3 DNA follows: TGCGCCAGCAGTCGAGGACAGGGGGCGCGTGAAAAACTGTTTTTT. The chain employs TRBV4-1 and TRBJ1-4; TRBD1 matches at 11 bases. Germline V gene data show CDR1 as MGHRA and CDR2 as YSYEKL. The CDR3 runs to 15 residues. After removal of 6 bases from V and 7 bases from J, the junction contained 7 bases not matched to a gene.

The rearrangement links TRBV10-3 to TRBJ1-3; 9 nucleotides match TRBD1. Germline V gene data show CDR1 as ENHRY and CDR2 as SYGVKD. Trimming removed 3 bases from V and 4 bases from J; junction bases left unmatched: 10. The CDR3 is 17 residues long. CDR3 sequence: CAISDRDREVAGNTIYF. The CDR3 nucleotides read TGTGCCATCAGTGATCGGGACAGGGAAGTGGCAGGAAACACCATATATTTT.

V usage is TRBV4-1 and J usage is TRBJ2-7; 8 positions match TRBD2. The CDR3 consists of 15 residues. The J segment lost 0 bases and the V segment lost 1 base, leaving 2 bases of the junction unmatched. Germline V lookup: CDR1 MGHRA, CDR2 YSYEKL. Here the CDR3 reads CASSQALADSYEQYF. The CDR3 nucleotides are TGCGCCAGCAGCCAAGCACTAGCGGACTCCTACGAGCAGTACTTC.

The chain recombines TRBV3-1 (or the pseudogene TRBV3-2) with TRBJ2-1; 8 bases map to TRBD2. With V trimmed by 4 bases and J by 4 bases, 6 bases remained unmatched. Germline assignment: CDR1 LGHDT and CDR2 YNNKEL (reference sequence). CDR3 length: 15 amino acids. This CDR3 is CASSLLGTRYNEQFF. The CDR3 bases are TGTGCCAGCAGCCTCCTTGGGACTAGATACAATGAGCAGTTCTTC.

The chain is built from TRBV30 and TRBJ1-5, with D perhaps matching TRBD1 (5 bases). V was cut by 2 bases and J by 7 bases, with 12 bases left in between. From germline, CDR1 is GTSNPN and CDR2 SVGIG (reference sequence). CDR3 length: 13 residues. The CDR3 protein is CAWSLGEGQPQHF. CDR3 DNA: TGTGCCTGGAGTTTAGGGGAGGGCCAGCCCCAGCATTTT.